These T cell receptor beta chains were read from a single sample in a study of beta chain features in type 1 diabetes. TCRdb keeps only in-frame clones here, not all; method: immunoSEQ multiplex PCR. The data show more than 250,000 clones, roughly 21% seen once. Sequenced input: naive CD4+ T cells from blood. The source of these receptors is a woman aged 40 to 50 with type 1 diabetes. Each CDR3 is given with its conserved first and last residue. Clone sizes are given selectively: once, few, many, or a class where the clone is expanded.

V,J,size,CDR3
TRBV18,TRBJ2-1,few,CASSASSDRAHEQFF
TRBV19,TRBJ1-2,-,CASTLGQGLGGYTF
TRBV2,TRBJ1-1,few,CASVEDITQAFF
TRBV5-1,TRBJ2-7,-,CASSLGTSGRTYEQYF
TRBV28,TRBJ1-6,-,CASRSGQHNSPLHF
TRBV5-1,TRBJ2-3,-,CASGAPPRSGVTDTQYF
TRBV18,TRBJ2-2,-,CASSRGQDTGELFF
TRBV30,TRBJ1-2,-,CAWSLGRGRDYGYTF
TRBV9,TRBJ1-1,-,CASSAGQGDGNTEAFF
TRBV7-2,TRBJ2-1,few,CASGGAIGNEQFF
TRBV10-3,TRBJ2-2,few,CAISESGHYSSGELFF
TRBV5-1,TRBJ1-2,-,CASSLADRASGYTF
TRBV16,TRBJ1-5,-,CASSGNREQPQHF
TRBV12-5,TRBJ2-1,-,CASGLDVAENEQFF
TRBV11-2,TRBJ2-2,-,CASSASGRASGNTGELFF
TRBV7-9,TRBJ1-4,few,CASSAGQSVNEKLFF
TRBV4-3,TRBJ2-5,few,CASSQEEGSWETQYF
TRBV28,TRBJ2-6,few,CASSLNPGLGGFPTF
TRBV29-1,TRBJ2-3,-,CSVESGTDTQYF
TRBV4-1,TRBJ2-2,-,CASSQDPTSMATGELFF
TRBV4-3,TRBJ2-2,few,CASSQDLPRQGNTGELFF
TRBV5-1,TRBJ2-5,-,CASSLGAGVETQYF
TRBV7-8,TRBJ2-1,few,CASRRQGNEQFF
TRBV5-8,TRBJ2-2,few,CASRMTGDSGYTGELFF
TRBV5-1,TRBJ2-5,-,CASSFSGFTQETQYF
TRBV11-2,TRBJ2-5,-,CASSLEPRKETQYF
TRBV28,TRBJ2-5,-,CASSLVTRTLPGQETQYF
TRBV7-9,TRBJ2-2,few,CATEGAPLPELFF
TRBV5-6,TRBJ2-7,few,CASSFRADPYEQYF
TRBV5-1,TRBJ2-2,few,CASSLVAGGTGELFF
TRBV5-4,TRBJ1-1,-,CASSLGRSNTEAFF
TRBV7-3,TRBJ1-2,few,CASSLGLTGYGYTF
TRBV28,TRBJ1-2,few,CAISGGGLGPSNYGYTF
TRBV7-9,TRBJ2-2,few,CASVRQRDGTGELFF
TRBV2,TRBJ1-5,-,CASSEGQPSNQPQHF
TRBV21-1,TRBJ2-6,-,CASGQGAGANVLTF
TRBV28,TRBJ1-1,few,CASSWSGEGTEAFF
TRBV7-2,TRBJ1-4,-,CASSGGSRMEKLFF
TRBV4-3,TRBJ1-2,few,CASSQEVGPGTIYGYTF
TRBV6-5,TRBJ1-3,-,CASSYSGLSSGNTIYF
TRBV29-1,TRBJ1-5,-,CSVSGGAGQPQHF
TRBV28,TRBJ1-5,-,CASSLRWGDANQPQHF
TRBV29-1,TRBJ2-7,few,CSVRQVRDYEQYF
TRBV2,TRBJ2-1,few,CASSKEGAKSEQFF
TRBV25-1,TRBJ2-4,few,CASSGWGRAGDIQYF
TRBV2,TRBJ1-2,-,CASSGLQVSYGYTF
TRBV7-9,TRBJ1-5,-,CASSLSAAGVVGNQPQHF
TRBV19,TRBJ2-1,-,CASSRTGTSSYNEQFF
TRBV5-1,TRBJ1-1,few,CASSRLGAGEEGTEAFF